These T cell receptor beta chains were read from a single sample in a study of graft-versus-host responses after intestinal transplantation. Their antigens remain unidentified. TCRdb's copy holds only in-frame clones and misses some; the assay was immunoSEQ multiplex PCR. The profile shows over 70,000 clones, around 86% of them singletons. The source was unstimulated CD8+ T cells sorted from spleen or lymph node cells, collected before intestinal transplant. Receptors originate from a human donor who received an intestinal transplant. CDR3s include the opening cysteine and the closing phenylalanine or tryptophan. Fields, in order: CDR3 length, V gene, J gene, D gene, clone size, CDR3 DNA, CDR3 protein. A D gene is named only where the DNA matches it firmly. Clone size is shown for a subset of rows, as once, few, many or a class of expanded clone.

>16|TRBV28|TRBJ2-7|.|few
TGTGCCAGCAGTTTACGCCGTTTTCTTGAGGGGTACGAGCAGTACTTC
CASSLRRFLEGYEQYF
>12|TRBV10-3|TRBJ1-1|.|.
TGTGCCATCGGAATAGAGAACACTGAAGCTTTCTTT
CAIGIENTEAFF
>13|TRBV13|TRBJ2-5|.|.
TGTGCCAGCAGCTCTAGCCGACAAGAGACCCAGTACTTC
CASSSSRQETQYF
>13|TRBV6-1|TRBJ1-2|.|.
TGTGCCAGCAGCGTGTTCGGGCACTATGGCTACACCTTC
CASSVFGHYGYTF
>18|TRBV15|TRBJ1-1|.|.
TGTGCCACCAGCAGAGAGTGGGCACAGGAGTCTATGAACACTGAAGCTTTCTTT
CATSREWAQESMNTEAFF
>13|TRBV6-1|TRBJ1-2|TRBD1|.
TGTGCCAGCTTCGACAGGGGGGCTTATGGCTACACCTTC
CASFDRGAYGYTF
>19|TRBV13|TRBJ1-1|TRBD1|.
TGTGCCAGCAGCTTAGGAGTGGCGCGCAGGGGGCTTCATAACACTGAAGCTTTCTTT
CASSLGVARRGLHNTEAFF
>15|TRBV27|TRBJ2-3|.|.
TGTGCCAGCAGTTTATACCAACATAGCACAGATACGCAGTATTTT
CASSLYQHSTDTQYF
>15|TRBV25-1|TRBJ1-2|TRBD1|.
TGTGCCAGCAGTGGACAGGGGAGGGGGAACTATGGCTACACCTTC
CASSGQGRGNYGYTF
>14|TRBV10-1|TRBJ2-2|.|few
TGCGCCAGCAGTGAGTCGACTGGGTCCGGGGAGCTGTTTTTT
CASSESTGSGELFF
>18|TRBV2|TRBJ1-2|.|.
TGTGCCAGCAGTTCCCTTTTCCCCAGGGGAGGATCTAACTATGGCTACACCTTC
CASSSLFPRGGSNYGYTF
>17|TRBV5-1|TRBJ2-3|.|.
TGCGCCAGCAGCTTCTGGACCCCCCGTGGGGACACAGATACGCAGTATTTT
CASSFWTPRGDTDTQYF
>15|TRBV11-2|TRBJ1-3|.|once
TGTGCCAGCAGCTTAGATTCCCTCTCTGGAAACACCATATATTTT
CASSLDSLSGNTIYF
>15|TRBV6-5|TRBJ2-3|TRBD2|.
TGTGCCAGCAGTTACACTAGCGGGGGCACAGATACGCAGTATTTT
CASSYTSGGTDTQYF
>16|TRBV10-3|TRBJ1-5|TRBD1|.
TGTGCCATCAGTGACGAAACAGGGGCGACCAATCAGCCCCAGCATTTT
CAISDETGATNQPQHF
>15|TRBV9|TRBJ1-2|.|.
TGTGCCAGCAGCGTGGCAATTGGGGGTGAGAATGGCTACACCTTC
CASSVAIGGENGYTF
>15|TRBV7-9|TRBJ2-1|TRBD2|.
TGTGCCAGCAGCTTACTTACGCGGGGGTACAATGAGCAGTTCTTC
CASSLLTRGYNEQFF
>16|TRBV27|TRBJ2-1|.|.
TGTGCCAGCAGTTCCCCGGACCCTTTTAAGAACAATGGGCAGTTCTTC
CASSSPDPFKNNGQFF
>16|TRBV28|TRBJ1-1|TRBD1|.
TGTGCCAGCAGTTTATGGTCCGGGACAGGGTGGACTGAAGCTTTCTTT
CASSLWSGTGWTEAFF
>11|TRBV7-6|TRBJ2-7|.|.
TGTGCCAGCAGCGCCTCGGGAGAGCAGTACTTC
CASSASGEQYF
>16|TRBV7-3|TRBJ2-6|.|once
TGTGCCAGCAGCCCACTGACAGGCTCTGGGGCCAACGTCCTGACTTTC
CASSPLTGSGANVLTF
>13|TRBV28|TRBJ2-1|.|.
TGTGCCAGCAGTTTGGGGTCTTACAATGAGCAGTTCTTC
CASSLGSYNEQFF
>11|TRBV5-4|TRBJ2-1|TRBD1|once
TGTGCCAGCAGACAGGGGGATGAGCAGTTCTTC
CASRQGDEQFF
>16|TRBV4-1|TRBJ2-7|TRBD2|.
TGCGCCAGCAGCCAAGGTATAGCGGGGGGCCTAGTCGAGCAGTACTTC
CASSQGIAGGLVEQYF